One and the same sample provided the 17 T cell receptor beta chains below, sequenced in a study of blood T cell repertoires in COVID-19. Profiling relied on immunoSEQ multiplex PCR, and the TCRdb table lists in-frame clones only, not all of them. The data show about 400,000 clones, with approximately 85% seen just once and approximately 2.1% held by the top ten. Sample: PBMCs or T cells enriched from blood (not recorded which). The receptor source for this set is a woman between 40 and 50 years old with acute COVID-19.

V and J are TRBV29-1 and TRBJ1-1, with D possibly matching TRBD1 (6 bases). CDR1 SQVTM and CDR2 ANQGSEA come from the germline V gene. This CDR3 region has 16 residues. The ends were cut back, 4 bases at V and 0 bases at J, with 18 bases in the middle. The CDR3 bases are TGCAGCGTTGTTGCCCGGACAGAACTCATGAACACTGAAGCTTTCTTT. It yields the protein CSVVARTELMNTEAFF.

The chain combines TRBV19 with TRBJ1-5, with D possibly TRBD1 on 5 matching bases. CDR3 length: 15 amino acids. Between the trimmed V and J ends, which lost 7 bases and 0 bases, there was a span of 13 bases. The germline V gene encodes CDR1 LNHDA and CDR2 SQIVND (reference sequence). CDR3 in DNA: TGTGCCAGTACCGTAACAGACAGTAGCAATCAGCCCCAGCATTTT. It codes for CASTVTDSSNQPQHF. The whole variable domain, filled in from reference TRBV19 and TRBJ1-5, reads DGGITQSPKYLFRKEGQNVTLSCEQNLNHDAMYWYRQDPGQGLRLIYYSQIVNDFQKGDIAEGYSVSREKKESFPLTVTSAQKNPTAFYLCASTVTDSSNQPQHFGDGTRLSIL.

The gene calls are TRBV10-1 and TRBJ1-5, with D unresolved. This CDR3 is 11 amino acids long. Germline loops: CDR1 WNHNN, CDR2 SYGVQD (reference sequence). Trimming cost V 8 bases and J 0 bases, with 2 bases left between them. CDR3 loop: CASRSNQPQHF. For the CDR3, the DNA is TGCGCCAGCCGTAGCAATCAGCCCCAGCATTTT.

This sequence joins TRBV21-1 and TRBJ1-1; TRBD1 is the table's D call, not checked against the DNA. TRBV21-1 has pseudogene status. CDR3 length equals 15 residues. DNA of the CDR3: TGTGCCAGCAGCAACCCCACCAACAGGGGGAATAAAGCTTTCTTT. It encodes CASSNPTNRGNKAFF.

This clone appeared a single time. The V gene is TRBV30, the J gene TRBJ1-1; 7 bases are a match to TRBD1. CDR1 and CDR2 (germline): GTSNPN, SVGIG (reference sequence). CDR3 size: 14 residues. With V trimmed by 1 base and J by 3 bases, 5 bases remained unmatched. The CDR3 protein is CAWSGGQIYTEAFF. The CDR3 DNA follows: TGTGCCTGGAGTGGGGGACAGATCTACACTGAAGCTTTCTTT.

The chain employs TRBV5-1 and TRBJ1-6; 7 nucleotides align to TRBD1. Unmatched junction bases numbered 5, after V lost 1 base and J lost 7 bases. CDR1 and CDR2 (germline): SGHRS, YFSETQ. The CDR3 length is 15 residues. CDR3 residues: CASSLYTGENSPLHF. The DNA for the CDR3 is TGCGCCAGCAGCTTGTATACAGGGGAAAATTCACCCCTCCACTTT. Full variable domain (rest looked up from reference TRBV5-1 and TRBJ1-6): KAGVTQTPRYLIKTRGQQVTLSCSPISGHRSVSWYQQTPGQGLQFLFEYFSETQRNKGNFPGRFSGRQFSNSRSEMNVSTLELGDSALYLCASSLYTGENSPLHFGNGTRLTVT.

The chain carries TRBV11-2 and TRBJ2-3; 7 bases agree with TRBD1. This CDR3 has 16 residues. V was pared by 5 bases and J by 4 bases, with 12 bases of the junction left unmatched. The germline gives CDR1 SGHAT, CDR2 FQNNGV. The DNA for the CDR3 is TGTGCCAGCAGCCTGGGAGACAGGGCCCAACCAGATACGCAGTATTTT. It yields the protein CASSLGDRAQPDTQYF.

The rearrangement uses TRBV5-4 and TRBJ2-7; D is possibly TRBD2 (5 bases). V lost 4 bases and J lost 5, with 16 bases in between. The germline V gene has CDR1 SGHNT and CDR2 YYREEE (reference sequence). The CDR3 spans 14 residues. For the CDR3, the DNA is TGTGCCAGCAGCACGCGTCGGGGTAGCGACGAGCAGTACTTC. It specifies CASSTRRGSDEQYF.

The CDR3 sequence is CSASLGAFYNEQFF. The CDR3 DNA reads TGCAGTGCTAGTCTGGGGGCTTTCTACAATGAGCAGTTCTTC. V and J are TRBV20-1 and TRBJ2-1; tentatively, D is TRBD1 (6 bases). The CDR3 is 14 residues long. Germline CDR1 DFQATT, CDR2 SNEGSKA (reference sequence). V was trimmed by 3 bases and J by 3 bases, leaving 12 bases between them.

The chain is built from TRBV5-1 and TRBJ1-4; TRBD1 is a possible D gene (5 bases). V was trimmed by 5 bases and J by 7 bases, leaving 12 bases between them. Per germline, CDR1 SGHRS and CDR2 YFSETQ. The CDR3 length is 13 residues. The CDR3, as DNA: TGCGCCAGCAGGCCGCAGGGAGGTGAAAAACTGTTTTTT. It yields the protein CASRPQGGEKLFF.

The chain joins TRBV30 to TRBJ2-2; TRBD2 aligns across 9 bases. Germline assignment: CDR1 GTSNPN and CDR2 SVGIG (reference sequence). This CDR3 has 15 residues. J gave up 7 bases and V 5 bases, and 11 bases lay outside the gene matches. CDR3 protein: CAWVLAGGHHGELFF. The CDR3 bases are TGTGCCTGGGTTCTGGCGGGGGGGCATCACGGGGAGCTGTTTTTT.

The chain carries TRBV11-2 and TRBJ2-1, with 7 bases identical to TRBD2. The CDR3 runs to 14 residues. Germline V gene data show CDR1 as SGHAT and CDR2 as FQNNGV. With 3 bases clipped from V and 7 bases from J, the junction kept 6 bases outside the gene matches. CDR3 in DNA: TGTGCCAGCAGCTTGGCGGGGAGGGCTAATGAGCAGTTCTTC. Translating gives CASSLAGRANEQFF.

In its sample, this clone was seen once. This chain joins TRBV6-5 and TRBJ2-4; tentatively, D is TRBD1 (7 bases). Germline-derived CDR1 and CDR2 are MNHEY and SVGAGI. CDR3 size: 16 residues. The germline V and J ends were trimmed by 2 bases and 4 bases, with 15 bases remaining between them. The CDR3 nucleotides are TGTGCCAGCAGTTACGGGGACAGCGGGCGAAAAAACATTCAGTACTTC. Amino acid sequence: CASSYGDSGRKNIQYF.

The chain has TRBV19 and TRBJ1-4, with no clear D. Trimming pared 3 bases from V and 8 bases from J, leaving 13 bases between. The CDR3 has 14 residues. Germline lookup yields CDR1 LNHDA and CDR2 SQIVND (reference sequence). CDR3 nucleotides: TGTGCCAGTAGTATCACGTGGGCATCGGAAAAACTGTTTTTT. It codes for CASSITWASEKLFF.

The rearrangement joins TRBV19 to TRBJ1-1; possible D gene TRBD1, 6 bases. The CDR3 is made up of 14 amino acids. The germline V gene has CDR1 LNHDA and CDR2 SQIVND (reference sequence). Trimming cost V 7 bases and J 4 bases, with 16 bases left between them. In nucleotides, the CDR3 is TGTGCCAGTATGAAGGGACAAGGAAGCACTGAAGCTTTCTTT. The encoded protein is CASMKGQGSTEAFF.

The rearrangement joins TRBV4-1 to TRBJ1-2, with 7 bases fitting TRBD1. Unmatched junction bases numbered 7, after V lost 4 bases and J lost 2 bases. The CDR3 consists of 15 residues. Germline lookup yields CDR1 MGHRA and CDR2 YSYEKL. The CDR3 DNA reads as TGCGCCAGCAGCCTGGGACAGTCCTCAAACTATGGCTACACCTTC. Protein sequence: CASSLGQSSNYGYTF.

In its sample, this clone was seen once. The rearrangement joins TRBV29-1 to TRBJ2-7, with TRBD1 identical over 7 bases. The CDR3 runs 14 residues. CDR1 is SQVTM and CDR2 is ANQGSEA in the germline V gene. J lost 3 bases, V lost 0 bases, and 5 bases had no gene match. CDR3 amino acids: CSVEDPGQLYEQYF. As DNA, the CDR3 is TGCAGCGTTGAAGATCCGGGACAGCTCTACGAGCAGTACTTC.